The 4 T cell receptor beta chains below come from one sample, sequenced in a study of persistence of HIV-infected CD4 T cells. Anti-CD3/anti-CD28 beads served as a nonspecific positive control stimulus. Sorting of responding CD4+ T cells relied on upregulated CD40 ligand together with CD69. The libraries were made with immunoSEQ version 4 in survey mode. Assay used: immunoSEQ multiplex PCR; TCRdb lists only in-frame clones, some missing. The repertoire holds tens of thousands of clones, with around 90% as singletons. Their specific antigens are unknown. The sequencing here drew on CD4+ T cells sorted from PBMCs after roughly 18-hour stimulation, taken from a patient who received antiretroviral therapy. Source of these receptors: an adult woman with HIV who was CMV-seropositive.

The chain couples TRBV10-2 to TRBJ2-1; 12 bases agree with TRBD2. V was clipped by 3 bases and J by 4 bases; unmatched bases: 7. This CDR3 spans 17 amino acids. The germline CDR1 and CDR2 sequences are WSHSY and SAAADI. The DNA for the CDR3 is TGCGCCAGCAGTGAAGCTAGCGGGGGGGCTCGTTACAATGAGCAGTTCTTC. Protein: CASSEASGGARYNEQFF.

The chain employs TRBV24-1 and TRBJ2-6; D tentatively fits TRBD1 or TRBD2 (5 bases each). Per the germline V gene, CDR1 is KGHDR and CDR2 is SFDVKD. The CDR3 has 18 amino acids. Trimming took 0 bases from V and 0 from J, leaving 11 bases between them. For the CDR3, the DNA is TGTGCCACCAGTGATTTGAGGCAGGGAGCCTCTGGGGCCAACGTCCTGACTTTC. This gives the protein CATSDLRQGASGANVLTF.

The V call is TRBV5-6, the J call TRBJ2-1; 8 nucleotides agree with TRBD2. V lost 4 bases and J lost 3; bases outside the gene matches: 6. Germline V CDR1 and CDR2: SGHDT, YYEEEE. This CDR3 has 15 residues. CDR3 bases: TGTGCCAGCAGCCCGCGGCGGGGGGTCTACAATGAGCAGTTCTTC. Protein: CASSPRRGVYNEQFF.

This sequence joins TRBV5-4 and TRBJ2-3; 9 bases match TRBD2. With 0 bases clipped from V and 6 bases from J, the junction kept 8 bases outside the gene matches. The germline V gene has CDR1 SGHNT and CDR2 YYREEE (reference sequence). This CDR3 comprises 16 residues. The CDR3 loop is CASSLGLAGRGDTQYF. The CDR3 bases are TGTGCCAGCAGCTTGGGTCTAGCGGGGAGAGGGGATACGCAGTATTTT.